These T cell receptor beta chains were read from a single sample in a study of cytomegalovirus exposure and HLA in healthy donors. The data were produced by immunoSEQ multiplex PCR, yet TCRdb's version contains in-frame clones alone and is incomplete. The profile shows about 130,000 clones, about 72% of them singletons. Sequencing used PBMCs. The receptors here all came from a man between 25 and 39 years old in good health and CMV-seropositive. Each CDR3 is given with its conserved first and last residue. A D gene is named only where the DNA matches it firmly. Clone size appears in some rows only: once, few, many, or a class for an expanded clone.

. TRBJ2-1 . TRBV30 TGTGCCTGGAGTCGGTCGCTAGTAGGTAATGAGCAGTTCTTC CAWSRSLVGNEQFF
. TRBJ1-3 . TRBV10-2 TGCGCCAGCAGCAGGGGAATAGACGGAAACACCATATATTTT CASSRGIDGNTIYF
few TRBJ2-5 . TRBV11-2 TGTGCCAGCAGCTTAGCCGGTAGTGGAGAGACCCAGTACTTC CASSLAGSGETQYF
. TRBJ1-4 . TRBV5-1 TGCGCCAGCAGCTCTCGGGGGTCAGATGAAAAACTGTTTTTT CASSSRGSDEKLFF
. TRBJ2-2 TRBD1 TRBV5-6 TGTGCCAGCAGCCAGGGACAGGGAGGTTATGGGGAGCTGTTTTTT CASSQGQGGYGELFF
few TRBJ1-1 . TRBV9 TGTGCCAGCAGCGTATCAGCGACCACTGAAGCTTTCTTT CASSVSATTEAFF
once TRBJ2-3 . TRBV5-4 TGTGCCAACCGCCTAGGCCCTAGCACAGATACGCAGTATTTT CANRLGPSTDTQYF
once TRBJ2-3 . TRBV5-1 TGCGCCAGCAGGAGAACAGGGATTAGGGACATGTCAGATACGCAGTATTTT CASRRTGIRDMSDTQYF
once TRBJ1-5 . TRBV21-1 TGTGCCAGCAGCAAAGTCTGTCCGGGACAGGGGGCCCCTCAGCCCCAGCATTTT CASSKVCPGQGAPQPQHF
. TRBJ2-1 . TRBV9 TGTGCCAGCAGCGTAGATGGAGGGCAGGGTTACAATGAGCAGTTCTTC CASSVDGGQGYNEQFF
. TRBJ2-3 . TRBV7-9 TGTGCCAGCAGCTTATTGGGGAGACTAACAGATACGCAGTATTTT CASSLLGRLTDTQYF
. TRBJ1-5 . TRBV6-1 TGTGCCAGCAGTGAGATGGCAGGGGCTAATCAGCCCCAGCATTTT CASSEMAGANQPQHF
. TRBJ2-7 . TRBV5-1 TGCGCCAGCAGCTTACAGGGCCCTAGTGCCTACGAGCAGTACTTC CASSLQGPSAYEQYF
. TRBJ2-7 . TRBV5-6 TGTGCCAGCAAGCAGGGTCTTAACTCCTACGAACAGTACTTC CASKQGLNSYEQYF
few TRBJ2-4 TRBD2 TRBV6-1 TGTGCCAGCACCCGACTAGCGGGAGAGTTGAACATTCAGTACTTC CASTRLAGELNIQYF
. TRBJ2-7 . TRBV4-3 TGCGCCAGCAGCCAAGAATCCAGGGCATCCTACGAGCAGTACTTC CASSQESRASYEQYF
few TRBJ2-1 TRBD2 TRBV2 TGTGCCAGCAGTGCACCGGGACTAGGTACGAATGAGCAGTTCTTC CASSAPGLGTNEQFF
. TRBJ2-5 TRBD2 TRBV10-3 TGTGCCTCCAGGGACACAGCGGGAGGGGAGACCCAGTACTTC CASRDTAGGETQYF
. TRBJ1-2 . TRBV28 TGTGCCAGCAGCTTAACTGTTTCTAACTATGGCTACACCTTC CASSLTVSNYGYTF
. TRBJ1-1 TRBD1 TRBV6-5 TGTGCCAGCACCCGGCCGGGACAGTATGAAGCTTTCTTT CASTRPGQYEAFF
. TRBJ2-1 TRBD2 TRBV4-3 TGCGCCAGCAGCCAAGGCCCGCCTAGCGGGAGTAATGAGCAGTTCTTC CASSQGPPSGSNEQFF
. TRBJ2-2 . TRBV7-3 TGTGCCAGCAGCCCCTTTGAAGCATCCGTCACCGGGGAGCTGTTTTTT CASSPFEASVTGELFF
few TRBJ2-1 . TRBV11-3 TGTGCCAGCAGCTTAGAGGGGACACCCGACAATGAGCAGTTCTTC CASSLEGTPDNEQFF
. TRBJ2-3 TRBD1 TRBV5-1 TGCGCCAGCAGCCTCAGACAGGGAGATACGCAGTATTTT CASSLRQGDTQYF
few TRBJ2-4 . TRBV9 TGTGCCAGCAGCGTAGGTCCGGCCAGGCGAAACATTCAGTACTTC CASSVGPARRNIQYF
. TRBJ2-7 . TRBV18 TGTGCCAGCTCACCTTGGACTGGGGAGGTGATGCGGCAGTACTTC CASSPWTGEVMRQYF